Below, 8 T cell receptor beta chains from the same sample are listed, as sequenced in a study of shared clonotypes between healthy human individuals. Assay: immunoSEQ multiplex PCR; the TCRdb copy retains only in-frame clones and omits some. The table shows a few million clones, with approximately 96% occurring only once. Sequenced input: naive CD4+ T cells sorted from blood. The sample's subset: CD45RA+ positively selected. Receptor source: a man aged 18 to 35 in good health.

As concerns this clone: The same CDR3 arises from other DNA sequences in this sample as well. The rearrangement uses TRBV19 and TRBJ1-2; D uncertain. The CDR3 totals 11 residues. The V gene's germline CDR1 is LNHDA and CDR2 SQIVND (reference sequence). Trimming removed 6 bases at V and 4 bases at J, with 6 bases between. The CDR3 DNA reads TGTGCCAGTAGATGGTCCTATGGCTACACCTTC. Amino acids: CASRWSYGYTF. Looking up the rest from reference TRBV19 and TRBJ1-2 gives the full variable domain: DGGITQSPKYLFRKEGQNVTLSCEQNLNHDAMYWYRQDPGQGLRLIYYSQIVNDFQKGDIAEGYSVSREKKESFPLTVTSAQKNPTAFYLCASRWSYGYTFGSGTRLTVV.

The genes are TRBV27 and TRBJ1-6; the D is unclear. The germline V gene encodes CDR1 MNHEY and CDR2 SMNVEV (reference sequence). There are 16 residues in the CDR3. Trimming took off 6 bases at V and 7 bases at J, with 19 bases between the two ends. CDR3 DNA sequence: TGTGCCAGCAGCCAGTATCGGAGGCAGGAGAATTCACCCCTCCACTTT. As protein: CASSQYRRQENSPLHF.

This clone was observed once. The J gene is TRBJ1-3, the V gene TRBV30; D is uncertain. The CDR3 has 15 residues. The V and J ends lost 2 bases and 2 bases respectively, with 13 bases between them. In germline, CDR1 is GTSNPN, CDR2 SVGIG (reference sequence). CDR3 sequence (DNA): TGTGCCTGGAGTCTAGGTTCAGGAACTGGAAACACCATATATTTT. Protein product: CAWSLGSGTGNTIYF.

The chain is built from TRBV28 and TRBJ2-7; 9 nucleotides line up with TRBD2. After removal of 4 bases from V and 2 bases from J, the junction contained 0 bases not matched to a gene. Germline-derived CDR1 and CDR2 are MDHEN and SYDVKM. The CDR3 covers 13 residues. CDR3 residues: CASSSSGAYEQYF. As DNA, the CDR3 is TGTGCCAGCAGTTCTAGCGGGGCCTACGAGCAGTACTTC.

V usage is TRBV27 and J usage is TRBJ2-5; D ambiguous. Trimming cost V 5 bases and J 0 bases, with 7 bases left between them. The CDR3 spans 13 residues. CDR1 is MNHEY and CDR2 is SMNVEV in the germline V gene (reference sequence). CDR3 bases: TGTGCCAGCAGTATACAGTACCAAGAGACCCAGTACTTC. Translated, it gives CASSIQYQETQYF.

The table lists this clone with a count of one. The V gene is TRBV5-1, the J gene TRBJ2-6; D uncertain. V was pared by 5 bases and J by 0 bases, with 12 bases between. CDR1 is SGHRS and CDR2 is YFSETQ in the germline V gene. CDR3 length: 16 amino acids. CDR3 in DNA: TGCGCCAGCAGAGTATCCAGCCTCTCTGGGGCCAACGTCCTGACTTTC. This sequence encodes CASRVSSLSGANVLTF.

The V call is TRBV27, the J call TRBJ2-2; D is perhaps TRBD2 (7 bases). The CDR3 has 16 amino acids. CDR1 and CDR2 (germline): MNHEY, SMNVEV (reference sequence). V was shortened by 3 bases and J by 3 bases, with 14 bases between the two germline ends. CDR3 in amino acids: CASSFGGAPDTGELFF. The CDR3 DNA is TGTGCCAGCAGTTTTGGGGGGGCTCCCGACACCGGGGAGCTGTTTTTT.

This chain joins TRBV6-1 and TRBJ2-5; D is possibly TRBD2 (7 bases). The CDR3 is made up of 13 amino acids. Germline CDR1 is MNHNS and CDR2 is SASEGT. The V gene lost 1 base and the J gene lost 7 bases, with 10 bases spanning the gap. The CDR3 region is CASSEEGGLTQYF. CDR3 bases: TGTGCCAGCAGTGAAGAGGGGGGGCTGACCCAGTACTTC.